A single sample gave rise to the 5 T cell receptor beta chains below, sequenced in a study of T cell responses to AZD1222 COVID-19 vaccine. Clones were sequenced by immunoSEQ multiplex PCR, and TCRdb holds only the in-frame ones, with some missing. The repertoire consists of about 140,000 clones, with roughly 90% occurring once and the leading ten covering roughly 5%. Sequencing was performed on peripheral blood, taken on day 0 of AZD1222 vaccination. Every receptor here comes from an adult in good health.

This chain links TRBV28 with TRBJ2-3; no definite D call. The V end was cut by 5 bases, the J end by 2 bases, with 8 bases between. The CDR3 spans 13 residues. Germline assignment: CDR1 MDHEN and CDR2 SYDVKM. The CDR3 sequence: CASSPDNTDTQYF. The DNA for the CDR3 is TGTGCCAGCAGTCCAGATAACACAGATACGCAGTATTTT.

This sequence joins TRBV15 and TRBJ2-5; 10 bases are a match to TRBD1. This CDR3 region has 14 residues. Unmatched junction bases numbered 8, after V lost 8 bases and J lost 5 bases. Per germline, CDR1 LNHNV and CDR2 YYDKDF (reference sequence). CDR3 sequence (DNA): TGTGCCACCGCACGGGACAGGGGAGCGGAGACCCAGTACTTC. Protein: CATARDRGAETQYF.

The chain combines TRBV6-5 with TRBJ1-2, with no clear D. This CDR3 comprises 15 residues. V shed 0 bases and J shed 4 bases, with 12 bases lying between them. Per the germline V gene, CDR1 is MNHEY and CDR2 is SVGAGI. The CDR3 is CASSYSSGFLYGYTF. The DNA of the CDR3 is TGTGCCAGCAGTTACTCGTCCGGGTTCCTCTATGGCTACACCTTC.

The chain is built from TRBV4-2 and TRBJ1-5; D remains unclear. Germline values: CDR1 LGHNA, CDR2 YNFKEQ. V was pared by 0 bases and J by 0 bases, with 9 bases between. The CDR3 runs to 16 residues. The CDR3 is CASSQESSVSNQPQHF. CDR3 in DNA: TGTGCCAGCAGCCAAGAATCTAGTGTTAGCAATCAGCCCCAGCATTTT.

This rearrangement joins TRBV27 to TRBJ1-4; TRBD1 might be the D (5 bases). In germline, CDR1 is MNHEY, CDR2 SMNVEV (reference sequence). The CDR3 totals 16 residues. V gave up 6 bases and J gave up 4 bases, with 18 bases separating them. The CDR3 DNA sequence: TGTGCCAGCAGCCCGACCCGGGGCAGCTTTAATGAAAAACTGTTTTTT. It is translated as CASSPTRGSFNEKLFF. The entire variable domain, with the rest obtained from reference TRBV27 and TRBJ1-4, is as follows: EAQVTQNPRYLITVTGKKLTVTCSQNMNHEYMSWYRQDPGLGLRQIYYSMNVEVTDKGDVPEGYKVSRKEKRNFPLILESPSPNQTSLYFCASSPTRGSFNEKLFFGSGTQLSVL.